This TCR beta chain was sequenced during a study of shared clonotypes between healthy human individuals. Looking at the study overall: A couple of women and a few men aged 18 to 49 made up the donors. Donors had three CD4 naive, three CD4 memory, two CD8 naive and one CD8 memory plate apiece.

In germline, CDR1 is MGHRA, CDR2 YSYEKL. The CDR3 consists of 15 residues. Trimming took off 2 bases at V and 8 bases at J, with 13 bases between the two ends. Evenly divided among several immunoSEQ plates was the genomic DNA of each subset. The assay was immunoSEQ multiplex PCR, and TCRdb's table has in-frame clones only and misses some. Of 950,000 to 1,300,000 clones listed, 65% to 75% are singletons. The chain is built from TRBV4-1 and TRBJ1-6; D is unresolved. Source material: memory CD4+ T cells sorted from blood. Specified subset: CD45RA-negative fraction. This clonotype originated in a man between 18 and 29 years old in good health. The CDR3 reads CASSQSDIHDSPLHF. The DNA for the CDR3 is TGCGCCAGCAGCCAATCTGACATCCACGATTCACCCCTCCACTTT.